What follows is one TCR beta chain and its context. The source of the sample is a study of immune cell composition in non-small cell lung cancer. Profiled with immunoSEQ multiplex PCR; TCRdb holds only in-frame clones, not every one. The data contain roughly 3,400 clones, 70% to 80% of them singletons. V was clipped by 7 bases and J by 5 bases, with 18 bases between them. From germline, CDR1 is SGHVS and CDR2 FQNEAQ. CDR3 length: 15 residues. The sequence was obtained from a human donor with non-small cell lung cancer. The chain uses TRBV7-8 and TRBJ2-1, with a possible D match to TRBD2 (6 bases). The source material was lung tumor tissue. The CDR3 sequence is CASTTGGKVHNEQFF. The CDR3 DNA sequence: TGTGCCAGCACCACCGGGGGAAAGGTTCACAATGAGCAGTTCTTC.